The 30 T cell receptor beta chains below all came from one sample that was sequenced in a study of CD4 T cells in relation to SARS-CoV-2 and coronaviruses. CD4+ T cells from unexposed donors were obtained before the COVID-19 pandemic (2011-2018). After around nine days of culture, CD4+ T cells were isolated. Sequenced by immunoSEQ multiplex PCR; TCRdb stores in-frame clones only, minus some. The sample lists approximately 27,000 clones, roughly 70% occurring once. Antigens for these TCRs are unknown. The sample was CD4+ T cells from PBMCs, cultured in vitro. The receptors come from a human donor in good health.

CDR3 nucleotides: TGTGCCAGCAGCCAATGGGGCAGGGGAAGAACTGAAGCTTTCTTT. Protein sequence: CASSQWGRGRTEAFF. This sequence joins TRBV11-2 and TRBJ1-1; tentatively, D is TRBD1 (6 bases). Trimming shortened V by 5 bases and J by 5 bases, and 18 bases separated the two germline ends. This CDR3 spans 15 amino acids. CDR1 and CDR2 from the germline V gene are SGHAT and FQNNGV.

This chain joins TRBV9 and TRBJ2-7; TRBD2 aligns across 7 bases. CDR1 is SGDLS, CDR2 YYNGEE, per germline. Trimming removed 1 base from V and 2 bases from J; junction bases left unmatched: 6. This CDR3 contains 15 residues. Here the CDR3 reads CASSVQAGTTYEQYF. The CDR3 DNA reads as TGTGCCAGCAGCGTACAAGCGGGGACCACCTACGAGCAGTACTTC.

This clone came up once. The chain couples TRBV18 to TRBJ1-1, with D possibly being TRBD1 (6 bases). The V gene's germline CDR1 is KGHSH and CDR2 LQKENI. The CDR3 is made up of 16 amino acids. The V and J ends lost 0 bases and 0 bases respectively, with 11 bases between them. The CDR3 sequence: CASSPPGGQMNTEAFF. The CDR3 DNA reads as TGTGCCAGCTCACCACCTGGGGGGCAGATGAACACTGAAGCTTTCTTT.

The chain is built from TRBV4-2 and TRBJ2-3; 11 bases line up with TRBD2. This CDR3 is built from 17 residues. Germline assignment: CDR1 LGHNA and CDR2 YNFKEQ. The trim removed 0 bases at V and 4 bases at J, leaving 6 bases unmatched. The CDR3 spells CASSQELAGVWADTQYF. Written as DNA, the CDR3 is TGTGCCAGCAGCCAAGAACTAGCGGGAGTGTGGGCAGATACGCAGTATTTT.

The CDR3 DNA reads TGTGCCAGCAGCTTGGATCGGAGTTATGGCTACACCTTC. Its protein product is CASSLDRSYGYTF. The gene calls are TRBV5-5 and TRBJ1-2; D not resolved. The CDR3 sequence is 13 residues long. The V gene's germline CDR1 is SGHKS and CDR2 YYEKEE (reference sequence). The ends were cut back, 0 bases at V and 5 bases at J, with 8 bases in the middle.

This clone was found a few times. The chain uses TRBV2 and TRBJ1-1; 10 nucleotides align to TRBD1. Germline V lookup: CDR1 SNHLY, CDR2 FYNNEI. J gave up 1 base and V 5 bases, and 7 bases lay outside the gene matches. The length of the CDR3 is 16 residues. CDR3 nucleotides: TGTGCCAGCAGTCCGGACAGGGGGGTGGGGAACACTGAAGCTTTCTTT. It translates to CASSPDRGVGNTEAFF.

The chain couples TRBV20-1 to TRBJ1-2; no reliable D call. The germline gives CDR1 DFQATT, CDR2 SNEGSKA (reference sequence). The V and J ends lost 6 bases and 2 bases respectively, with 7 bases between them. This CDR3 spans 11 amino acids. The CDR3 bases are TGCAGTGCAGAAGAAAACTATGGCTACACCTTC. Its translation is CSAEENYGYTF.

This chain uses TRBV7-2 with TRBJ2-3; 8 bases are a match to TRBD2. The V gene end was trimmed by 4 bases and the J gene end by 5 bases; junction bases not matched to a gene: 8. The CDR3 loop spans 15 amino acids. In germline, CDR1 is SGHTA, CDR2 FQGNSA. CDR3 in DNA: TGTGCCAGCAGCTCCCACGGGGGGGCCGTAGATACGCAGTATTTT. This translates into CASSSHGGAVDTQYF.

The chain has TRBV7-9 and TRBJ2-1; 11 bases agree with TRBD2. The V gene end was trimmed by 6 bases and the J gene end by 4 bases; junction bases not matched to a gene: 14. Germline assignment: CDR1 SEHNR and CDR2 FQNEAQ (reference sequence). The CDR3 extends over 18 amino acids. This chain's CDR3 is CASSGASGRLGWYNEQFF. CDR3 coding DNA: TGTGCCAGCAGTGGGGCTAGCGGGAGGCTGGGATGGTACAATGAGCAGTTCTTC.

The chain has TRBV4-3 and TRBJ2-7, with unresolved D. V shed 0 bases and J shed 0 bases, with 6 bases lying between them. The germline V gene has CDR1 LGHNA and CDR2 YSLEER. The CDR3 contains 14 residues. The CDR3 protein is CASSQDTNSYEQYF. The CDR3 bases are TGCGCCAGCAGCCAAGATACGAACTCCTACGAGCAGTACTTC.

V and J are TRBV3-1 (or the pseudogene TRBV3-2) and TRBJ2-1; TRBD2 is a possible D gene (6 bases). The length of the CDR3 is 14 residues. The ends were cut back, 2 bases at V and 9 bases at J, with 14 bases in the middle. Germline V gene sequence: CDR1 LGHDT, CDR2 YNNKEL (reference sequence). The CDR3 DNA reads as TGTGCCAGCAGCCAAAAAGGCCGGGGAGGTGAGCAGTTCTTC. It is translated as CASSQKGRGGEQFF.

This rearrangement joins TRBV7-2 to TRBJ2-1; 11 positions agree with TRBD2. CDR1 is SGHTA and CDR2 is FQGNSA in the germline V gene. V lost 4 bases to trimming and J lost 8 bases; unmatched junction nucleotides: 13. The CDR3 runs 17 residues. This chain's CDR3 is CASSSGLAGGRDDEQFF. As DNA, the CDR3 is TGTGCCAGCAGCTCGGGGCTAGCGGGAGGTAGGGACGATGAGCAGTTCTTC.

J is TRBJ2-5 and V is TRBV19, with D possibly TRBD1 on 6 matching bases. The germline V gene has CDR1 LNHDA and CDR2 SQIVND (reference sequence). The CDR3 loop spans 13 amino acids. V lost 5 bases and J lost 6, with 13 bases in between. CDR3 sequence (DNA): TGTGCCAGTAGTGCTGGACAGACGCAGACCCAGTACTTC. Translating it yields CASSAGQTQTQYF.

V gene TRBV28 combines with J gene TRBJ1-1; a weak D match, TRBD1 (6 bases). The V gene lost 7 bases and the J gene lost 1 base, with 13 bases spanning the gap. This CDR3 region has 14 residues. Germline loops: CDR1 MDHEN, CDR2 SYDVKM. Here the CDR3 DNA reads TGTGCCAGCATGTCCCCGGGACAGAACACTGAAGCTTTCTTT. Its protein product is CASMSPGQNTEAFF. The full variable domain, with the rest looked up from reference TRBV28 and TRBJ1-1, is DVKVTQSSRYLVKRTGEKVFLECVQDMDHENMFWYRQDPGLGLRLIYFSYDVKMKEKGDIPEGYSVSREKKERFSLILESASTNQTSMYLCASMSPGQNTEAFFGQGTRLTVV.

The rearrangement joins TRBV5-1 to TRBJ2-5; 9 nucleotides align to TRBD2. The germline V gene has CDR1 SGHRS and CDR2 YFSETQ. The length of the CDR3 is 15 residues. V lost 0 bases to trimming and J lost 5 bases; unmatched junction nucleotides: 5. CDR3 nucleotides: TGCGCCAGCAGCTTGGGGTTAGCGGGAGTTGAGACCCAGTACTTC. It translates to CASSLGLAGVETQYF.

V usage is TRBV11-2 and J usage is TRBJ2-3; no clear D gene. This CDR3 comprises 12 residues. CDR1 is SGHAT, CDR2 FQNNGV, per germline. V lost 7 bases and J lost 2, with 7 bases in between. In DNA form, the CDR3 reads TGTGCCAGCACCACGAACACAGATACGCAGTATTTT. Amino acid sequence: CASTTNTDTQYF.

The gene calls are TRBV7-2 and TRBJ1-2; tentatively, D is TRBD1 (6 bases). The CDR3 is 16 residues long. Trimming took 1 base from V and 4 from J, leaving 16 bases between them. Per germline, CDR1 SGHTA and CDR2 FQGNSA. CDR3 nucleotide sequence: TGTGCCAGCAGCTTAGGAGTGGCAGGGGAAGGCTATGGCTACACCTTC. It translates to CASSLGVAGEGYGYTF.

The V and J genes are TRBV5-6 and TRBJ2-7; D is unresolved. Germline-derived CDR1 and CDR2 are SGHDT and YYEEEE. V lost 0 bases and J 3 bases, leaving 7 bases between the germline ends. The CDR3 length is 13 residues. CDR3 DNA sequence: TGTGCCAGCAGCTTGGGGCCCCACTACGAGCAGTACTTC. Protein: CASSLGPHYEQYF.

The V call is TRBV4-3, the J call TRBJ1-2, with a tentative D call TRBD1 (5 bases). The CDR3 has 15 residues. Trimming left V 3 bases short and J 9 bases short, with 20 bases between. Per the germline V gene, CDR1 is LGHNA and CDR2 is YSLEER. CDR3 in amino acids: CASSQQSGATPRYTF. The CDR3 DNA is TGCGCCAGCAGCCAGCAAAGCGGGGCTACACCTCGCTACACCTTC.

This clone was seen a few times. The chain combines TRBV7-9 with TRBJ2-3; D not certain. CDR1 and CDR2 (germline): SEHNR, FQNEAQ (reference sequence). Trimming took off 2 bases at V and 2 bases at J, with 11 bases between the two ends. CDR3 length equals 15 residues. The DNA for the CDR3 is TGTGCCAGCAGCTTATTGATCTCTTCCACAGATACGCAGTATTTT. It is translated as CASSLLISSTDTQYF.

The chain combines TRBV6-5 with TRBJ2-7, with TRBD1 matching over 8 bases. Germline V gene data show CDR1 as MNHEY and CDR2 as SVGAGI. The V gene end was trimmed by 11 bases and the J gene end by 3 bases; junction bases not matched to a gene: 12. CDR3 length: 14 residues. The DNA for the CDR3 is TGTGCCGCCCAAAGGGGTACAGGGGGCTACGAGCAGTACTTC. Translated: CAAQRGTGGYEQYF.

The gene calls are TRBV10-3 and TRBJ2-1; 12 bases agree with TRBD2. The V segment lost 2 bases and the J segment 0 bases; nucleotides outside the gene matches: 2. This CDR3 contains 17 residues. The germline gives CDR1 ENHRY, CDR2 SYGVKD. The chain's CDR3 is CAISEATSGGSYNEQFF. CDR3 sequence (DNA): TGTGCCATCAGTGAGGCGACTAGCGGGGGCTCCTACAATGAGCAGTTCTTC.

The DNA for the CDR3 is TGTGCCAGCAGTCCGGGTACTAGCGGGCGCCAAGAGACCCAGTACTTC. This sequence encodes CASSPGTSGRQETQYF. The rearrangement joins TRBV27 to TRBJ2-5; the match to TRBD2 covers 9 bases. CDR1 and CDR2 from the germline V gene are MNHEY and SMNVEV (reference sequence). V lost 5 bases and J lost 1; bases outside the gene matches: 8. This CDR3 is built from 16 residues.

The rearrangement joins TRBV9 to TRBJ2-5; the match to TRBD2 covers 14 bases. V shed 4 bases, J shed 2 bases, and the junction held 13 bases outside the gene matches. Germline V CDR1 and CDR2: SGDLS, YYNGEE. CDR3 length: 19 residues. In DNA form, the CDR3 reads TGTGCCAGCAGCTCTGGGACTAGCGGGAGACGTTTGGGGCAAGAGACCCAGTACTTC. It codes for CASSSGTSGRRLGQETQYF. Looking up the rest from reference TRBV9 and TRBJ2-5 gives the full variable domain: DSGVTQTPKHLITATGQRVTLRCSPRSGDLSVYWYQQSLDQGLQFLIQYYNGEERAKGNILERFSAQQFPDLHSELNLSSLELGDSALYFCASSSGTSGRRLGQETQYFGPGTRLLVL.

The chain links TRBV12-3 or TRBV12-4 to TRBJ2-1, with 9 bases aligning to TRBD2. There are 13 residues in the CDR3. J gave up 3 bases and V 6 bases, and 0 bases lay outside the gene matches. The CDR3 loop is CASRTSGYNEQFF. Here the CDR3 DNA reads TGTGCCAGCAGGACTAGCGGCTACAATGAGCAGTTCTTC.

The CDR3 bases are TGTGCCAGCAGAACCCCGGGACAGGGGAGTCAGCCCCAGCATTTT. This translates into CASRTPGQGSQPQHF. V usage is TRBV6-5 and J usage is TRBJ1-5; 10 bases match TRBD1. In germline, CDR1 is MNHEY, CDR2 SVGAGI. The trim removed 6 bases at V and 6 bases at J, leaving 8 bases unmatched. The CDR3 is made up of 15 amino acids.

V is TRBV11-3 and J is TRBJ2-1; D unresolved. Per germline, CDR1 SGHNT and CDR2 YENEEA. V was cut by 1 base and J by 10 bases, with 11 bases left in between. This CDR3 is 13 amino acids long. CDR3 nucleotide sequence: TGTGCCAGCAGCTTAGGGTCGAGTAGGGAGCAGTTCTTC. It codes for CASSLGSSREQFF.

This clone was counted a few times. The rearrangement links TRBV11-3 to TRBJ2-2; D unclear. CDR1 SGHNT and CDR2 YENEEA come from the germline V gene. V was cut by 3 bases and J by 6 bases, with 8 bases left in between. The CDR3 contains 13 residues. The CDR3 is CASSFREAGELFF. CDR3 in DNA: TGTGCCAGCAGCTTTCGTGAAGCCGGGGAGCTGTTTTTT.

In DNA form, the CDR3 reads TGCGCCAGCCGTACTGAGTTGCTGAACACTGAAGCTTTCTTT. Translating gives CASRTELLNTEAFF. The chain is built from TRBV5-1 and TRBJ1-1; no clear D. Germline CDR1 is SGHRS and CDR2 is YFSETQ. V was pared by 7 bases and J by 0 bases, with 13 bases between. CDR3 size: 14 residues.

This clone has only one observation. The chain has TRBV1 and TRBJ2-5; the table assigns TRBD2, which was not confirmed against the DNA. TRBV1 counts as a pseudogene. The CDR3 has 16 residues. The CDR3, as DNA: TGCACCAGCAGCCAAGACCGATGGACCGGGGGGGAGACCCAGTACTTC. It specifies CTSSQDRWTGGETQYF.